This TCR beta chain was observed in a study of cytomegalovirus exposure and HLA in healthy donors (dated by TCRdb to the late 2010s). For the wider study: According to an earlier analysis of 587 of the donors, roughly 180 million T cells yielded 117 million unique TCR beta sequences and about 300 Gb of sequence data. Around 300 gigabases of sequencing data and some 85 million unique TCR sequences were included in an early release covering about 700 HLA-typed donors. The genetic ancestry cluster associated with self-reported Caucasian donors included 81% of the approximately 400 genotyped donors. The study aimed to test whether signatures of past pathogen exposure could be identified by cataloging public T cell receptors. The study used immunosequencing to profile the T cell repertoires of under 700 subjects and linked those repertoires to cytomegalovirus serostatus. A separate validation cohort of 90 to 150 different subjects was used in addition to the roughly 720-subject first cohort. High-throughput TCR immunosequencing, statistical association of individual TCRs with disease status, and machine learning were combined to predict cytomegalovirus infection status. In a later analysis, previously published TCR beta repertoires from hundreds of donors were re-analyzed and high-resolution HLA genotyping was added so that TCR occurrence patterns could be studied. In the later analysis, no new phenotypic data were used to find candidate immune exposures; instead, reliance was placed on TCR beta sequences and their occurrence across donors. In an earlier analysis of several hundred of the donors, high-throughput TCR beta sequencing was used to judge whether each TCR beta V gene segment behaved as functional or pseudogenic. Donor age, sex, ethnicity and CMV serostatus were compiled alongside the repertoire data. A later genetic analysis took genome-wide SNP genotypes for about 65% of the 666 donors and used that subset as a discovery cohort. Every repertoire in the discovery cohort had been generated on one and the same sequencing platform. Class I and class II HLA loci were covered by the typing at four-digit resolution. The number of typed donors differed by locus: roughly 629-640 for A, B, C, DRB1 and DQB1; 522 for DQA1; roughly 600 for DPA1; and 450 to 480 for DPB1. Because of strong linkage in the cohort, roughly five DR-DQ haplotypes were treated as single units for association and clustering. Across about 370 genotyped donors of the cohort, an average of approximately 240,000 unique TCR beta nucleotide sequences per donor were sequenced, and roughly 17% of those sequences were non-productive.

Comment on this clone: It lacks a known antigen. No much larger clone is present one base from it, and per-base qualities are unavailable.

In total, roughly 670 healthy bone marrow donors made up the cohort. Cohort members were all nominally healthy when sampled, although unrecorded immune exposures were likely present. The donor was CMV seronegative and belonged to the group of 352 seronegative cohort members. Each donor provided a peripheral blood sample, and peripheral blood mononuclear cells were used for TCR beta sequencing. The Qiagen DNeasy Blood Extraction Kit was used to extract genomic DNA from the blood cell samples. Paper-wide results and their limitations: In an earlier analysis of approximately 600 of the donors, most TCR beta V segments were observed in productive rearrangements about 87% or about 30% of the time, broadly matching IMGT annotations. A later analysis associated 15,000 to 20,000 TCR beta sequences with specific HLA alleles at a false discovery rate of 0.05. Correlated functional status among segregating V segments might reflect linkage disequilibrium, but an unknown experimental factor could not be ruled out. Because counts were too low, fewer than 20 rarely observed V segments, including chromosome 9 orphons, were excluded from the earlier analysis of several hundred of the donors. The presence/absence analyses assumed that sequencing depth was roughly uniform across donors, and that assumption may not be true. Cytomegalovirus status was reported to be diagnosed by the classifier with high specificity and sensitivity in both the original and validation cohorts. In a later analysis, several top co-occurrence clusters were reported to appear linked to parvovirus B19, influenza, CMV and Epstein-Barr virus. Across donors, most TCR sequences were observed very rarely, whereas some public TCRs were present in many individuals. V-gene and J-gene trimming of TCR beta chains was associated with a missense DCLRE1C variant in a later genetic analysis, and the association was replicated in an independent cohort. Immune exposure information for the cohort was limited to CMV serostatus. In vitro tests confirmed that a few of the cytomegalovirus-associated TCR beta chains recognize cytomegalovirus antigens. The authors suggested that the approach could potentially be generalized to other disease states and immunological phenotypes. Some IMGT-functional V segments, including TRBV6-2 and TRBV6-3, could not be told apart with the 87-base-pair reads, so those segments were excluded. Strong co-occurrence of HLA alleles, especially DR and DQ, made assigning TCR associations to individual alleles difficult. In a later analysis, the rate of TCR association differed among HLA loci, with DRB1 alleles having the most associated TCRs and HLA-C alleles having the fewest. According to a later analysis, most CMV-associated TCR beta chains appeared to be HLA-restricted, and the HLA associations seemed to be driven largely by CMV exposure. The study gave a list of under 200 TCR beta chains associated with cytomegalovirus. A further reported finding was that TCR beta sequences accurately predicted the HLA-A and HLA-B alleles for most subjects in the first cohort. In this cohort, only TCR beta chains were sequenced, and detectable features were limited by the absence of alpha or paired-chain data. Compared with equally common non-associated chains, HLA-associated TCR beta chains in a later analysis were more clonally expanded and had lower generation probabilities. The sequencing pipeline was judged likely to have produced a cluster of highly shared sequence variants as a technical artifact. In a later genetic analysis, fewer N-insertions in productive TCRs were reported among donors in an Asian-associated ancestry cluster than the approximately 710-donor mean. Because HLA typing was unavailable for some donors at each locus, only the typed subset was used in association tests.

Based on the germline V gene, the CDR1 and CDR2 sequences are MNHEY and SVGAGI. Including the terminal cysteine and phenylalanine, the CDR3 comprises 12 residues. The kept DNA is CDR3 alone, 36 bases in frame from the first base. V is pared back by 8 bases and J by 6 bases, with 14 bases lying between the germline termini. The protocol used for the library was the immunoSEQ multiplex PCR assay. For the multiplex PCR, a mixture combining 60 forward primers for TCR Vbeta segments and 13 reverse primers for TCR Jbeta segments was used. A multiplex PCR assay on genomic DNA amplified the CDR3 region of rearranged TCR beta genes. The amplified TCR beta libraries were sequenced on the Illumina HiSeq System as 87-base-pair reads. The original methods were these. In a later analysis, some 80 million unique TCR beta chains were counted across the roughly 670 repertoires, and about 10 million of these chains were shared by at least two donors. A nearest-neighbor algorithm error-corrected the raw reads and collapsed the reads into unique sequences, merging closely related sequences to remove PCR and sequencing errors. Alignment of CDR3 sequences to IMGT reference sequences was used to assign V, D and J gene segments. For a sequence to be retained, at least a six-nucleotide match to both a V gene segment and a J gene segment was required. A rearrangement was called productive if the CDR3 had no stop codons and remained in frame with V and J, and every other rearrangement was called non-productive. CDR3 was defined by IMGT convention, running from the second conserved V-encoded cysteine to the conserved J-encoded phenylalanine. The earlier analysis of around 640 of the donors excluded sequences that lacked an unambiguous match to a single V gene segment. In an earlier analysis of more than 500 of the donors, a V segment was called functional when productive rearrangements were above 56.7%, and segregating when the standard deviation between donors exceeded 5%. A statistical classification framework was built for diagnosing cytomegalovirus status from the catalog of TCR beta chain sequences. In a later analysis, V and J genes were assigned by comparing TCR nucleotide sequences against IMGT/GENE-DB human TR gene sequences. A later analysis assigned CDR3 sequences and most-parsimonious VDJ recombination scenarios with the TCRdist pipeline. A later analysis defined each TCR beta chain by its CDR3 amino acid sequence plus V-gene family, and excluded reads lacking a unique V-gene family. As a way to deal with suspected cross-contamination and a sequencing artifact, a later analysis dropped hundreds of nucleotide sequences that were highly shared and had low generation probability. A later analysis calculated a clonal expansion index for each public chain from normalized within-repertoire ranks of inferred template counts. In a later analysis, generation probabilities were computed using a VDJ recombination model fitted to out-of-frame rearrangements, and the results were checked against IGoR. In a later analysis, hypergeometric tests were used to score TCR-TCR, TCR-HLA and TCR-CMV co-occurrence, with a repertoire-size bias correction applied to TCR pairs. To estimate false discovery rates, a later analysis permuted the HLA or CMV assignments 20 times. In a later analysis, co-occurring TCRs were grouped with DBSCAN, and TCRdist sequence similarity was added when clustering was performed within HLA-allele-positive subsets. For co-occurrence clustering, repertoires with fewer than 30,000 or more than 120,000 public chains were excluded, along with roughly 5 repertoires with anomalous nucleotide sharing. The source is immuneACCESS, and TCRdb retained only in-frame sequences with V and J called. Part of the clones is not carried over; for the studies checked, unresolved V genes explain less than half of this, and the remainder is unexplained. Clonal size and the V and J genes are those of that table, whereas D and trimming came from the DNA. The sample profile shows around 90,000 clones; 70% to 85% of them were found once. Together, the top ten hold around 2.5% of the sample.

This sequence uses TRBV6-5 and TRBJ2-7, with an unclear D gene assignment. The source material was PBMCs. The sequence was collected from a man under 40 in good health and CMV-seronegative. The nucleotides read TGTGCCAGCCGAAGCACGCACGGCGAGCAGTACTTC. Its amino acids are CASRSTHGEQYF.